These 22 T cell receptor beta chains came from one sample sequenced in a study of blood T cells in healthy people across ages. Together with a sample-barcoded 5' primer, a J-beta primer mix was included in a second PCR lasting roughly 6 to 12 cycles. TCRdb processed the 5' RACE reads anew with MiXCR; each CDR3 protein has one entry. This sample has over 500,000 distinct CDR3 sequences, with about 27% found just once. The data were also submitted as part of a second study, on T cells of mothers and their children.

Sequences were obtained from blood. These receptors originate from a boy younger than 10 in good health.

The chain combines TRBV14 with TRBJ2-1; D is unresolved. This CDR3 comprises 12 residues. The V end was cut by 5 bases, the J end by 8 bases, with 10 bases between. The V gene's germline CDR1 is SGHDN and CDR2 FVKESK. The DNA of the CDR3 is TGTGCCAGCAGCGCGCACAACTATGAGCAGTTCTTC. Its protein product is CASSAHNYEQFF.

About this clonotype: A junction boundary mismatches the germline segment, possibly from a read error. The genes are TRBV5-5 and TRBJ2-2; D gene uncertain. The CDR3 length is 13 residues. Germline values: CDR1 SGHKS, CDR2 YYEKEE (reference sequence). The CDR3 DNA is TGTGTCAGCAACCGGGCACGGACCGGGGAGCTGTTTTTT. Translation gives CVSNRARTGELFF.

This chain uses TRBV7-2 with TRBJ1-5, with D possibly TRBD1 on 5 matching bases. Trimming left V 5 bases short and J 4 bases short, with 9 bases between. Germline V gene data show CDR1 as SGHTA and CDR2 as FQGNSA. The length of the CDR3 is 13 residues. In DNA form, the CDR3 reads TGTGCCAGCAGCCGGGACGGTAATCAGCCCCAGCATTTT. Its translation: CASSRDGNQPQHF.

The chain recombines TRBV27 with TRBJ2-6; the D gene is possibly TRBD1 (5 bases). The CDR3 loop spans 18 amino acids. Trimming cost V 5 bases and J 0 bases, with 17 bases left between them. Germline loops: CDR1 MNHEY, CDR2 SMNVEV (reference sequence). The CDR3 loop reads CASSTIQASRSGANVLTF. The CDR3 coding sequence is TGTGCCAGCAGTACCATACAGGCTTCGCGCTCTGGGGCCAACGTCCTGACTTTC.

This chain connects TRBV4-1 to TRBJ2-2; D possibly corresponds to TRBD1 (6 bases). Trimming cost V 5 bases and J 7 bases, with 20 bases left between them. The CDR3 loop spans 16 amino acids. CDR1 and CDR2 from the germline V gene are MGHRA and YSYEKL. DNA of the CDR3: TGCGCCAGCAGCTCAGGCCGGGACAAAGAGGGCGGGGAGCTGTTTTTT. Amino acids: CASSSGRDKEGGELFF.

This clonotype was seen a few times. The chain employs TRBV7-9 and TRBJ1-2; D might be TRBD1 (5 bases). This CDR3 contains 16 residues. The germline CDR1 and CDR2 sequences are SEHNR and FQNEAQ (reference sequence). V lost 4 bases, J lost 2 bases, and 17 bases lay in between. CDR3 coding DNA: TGTGCCAGCAGCTCCTCTCTGCGACAGATCAACTATGGCTACACCTTC. This sequence encodes CASSSSLRQINYGYTF.

This chain joins TRBV6-5 and TRBJ1-6; the D gene is possibly TRBD1 (5 bases). This CDR3 has 15 residues. V lost 4 bases to trimming and J lost 10 bases, with 17 bases between them. The germline V gene has CDR1 MNHEY and CDR2 SVGAGI. CDR3 sequence (DNA): TGTGCCAGCAGTTCCCGGGACTCCGGAGCCTCACCCCTCCACTTT. The encoded protein is CASSSRDSGASPLHF.

As concerns this clonotype: A much larger clonotype is one base distant, so this may be a read error. It is likely a read error, because the conserved phenylalanine at the end of the CDR3 is missing. This chain links TRBV7-9 with TRBJ1-2; TRBD1 aligns across 7 bases. This CDR3 region has 15 residues. The germline CDR1 and CDR2 sequences are SEHNR and FQNEAQ (reference sequence). Trimming took 3 bases from V and 6 from J; bases not matched to a gene: 10. For the CDR3, the DNA is TGTGCCAGCAGCTTGACCGCCGGGACAGAAAATGGCTACACCCTC. This gives the protein CASSLTAGTENGYTL.

J is TRBJ2-5 and V is TRBV6-9, with 7 bases identical to TRBD2. Gene TRBJ2-1 matches the end of the DNA better, so the J call may be wrong. The germline gives CDR1 MNHGY, CDR2 SVAAGI. The CDR3 is made up of 15 amino acids. For the CDR3, the DNA is TGTGCCAGCAGTTATAAGAGCGGGAACAACAATGAGCAGTTCTTC. Its protein is CASSYKSGNNNEQFF.

J is TRBJ1-2 and V is TRBV29-1; 8 nucleotides match TRBD1. V trimming: 6 bases; J trimming: 7 bases; junction bases outside the gene matches: 13. CDR1 SQVTM and CDR2 ANQGSEA come from the germline V gene. CDR3 size: 14 residues. The CDR3 here is CSVAPRDRQIGYTF. The CDR3 DNA reads as TGCAGCGTAGCTCCCCGGGACAGGCAGATTGGCTACACCTTC.

This clonotype was seen only a few times. The CDR3 here is CSVYSLGEAFF. The CDR3 DNA reads TGCAGCGTCTACAGTTTGGGGGAAGCTTTCTTT. This chain connects TRBV29-1 to TRBJ1-1; D not resolved. Germline V gene data show CDR1 as SQVTM and CDR2 as ANQGSEA. Trimming pared 6 bases from V and 8 bases from J, leaving 13 bases between. The CDR3 runs to 11 residues.

This sequence joins TRBV5-6 and TRBJ2-5, with unresolved D. CDR1 and CDR2 from the germline V gene are SGHDT and YYEEEE. The V gene lost 5 bases and the J gene lost 1 base, with 21 bases spanning the gap. The length of the CDR3 is 17 residues. CDR3 residues: CASRGESTHTLQETQYF. As DNA, the CDR3 is TGTGCCAGCAGAGGAGAGAGCACTCATACCCTCCAAGAGACCCAGTACTTC.

The V and J genes are TRBV29-1 and TRBJ1-2; 10 positions match TRBD1. The CDR3 consists of 16 residues. In germline, CDR1 is SQVTM, CDR2 ANQGSEA. The V segment lost 5 bases and the J segment 4 bases; nucleotides outside the gene matches: 13. The CDR3 region has the DNA TGCAGCGTTTCGACGGGACAGGGGCCACCAGGCTATGGCTACACCTTC. It translates to CSVSTGQGPPGYGYTF.

Regarding this clonotype: At one end the junction does not follow the germline gene, possibly because of a read error. V is TRBV4-3 and J is TRBJ1-4; D call uncertain. The CDR3 runs 14 residues. The germline gives CDR1 LGHNA, CDR2 YSLEER. The CDR3 DNA reads TGCGCCAGCAGCCAAGAAACAACTAATGAAAAACTGTGTTTT. The encoded protein is CASSQETTNEKLCF.

This clonotype has just a few counts. This CDR3 reads CSVNGQKETQYF. The CDR3 nucleotides read TGCAGCGTGAACGGACAAAAAGAGACCCAGTACTTC. The chain is built from TRBV29-1 and TRBJ2-1, with TRBD1 as a possible D gene (5 bases). The DNA matches TRBJ2-5 better at its end, which makes the J call doubtful. The CDR3 runs 12 residues. CDR1 is SQVTM and CDR2 is ANQGSEA in the germline V gene.

CDR3 loop: CATSRGQVRDTQYF. In DNA, the CDR3 is TGTGCCACCAGCAGGGGACAGGTACGGGATACGCAGTATTTT. The chain recombines TRBV15 with TRBJ2-3, with 8 positions matching TRBD1. Germline assignment: CDR1 LNHNV and CDR2 YYDKDF (reference sequence). V was pared by 3 bases and J by 6 bases, with 5 bases of the junction left unmatched. The CDR3 runs to 14 residues.

In this sample, this clonotype turned up a few times. The chain employs TRBV6-2 or TRBV6-3 and TRBJ2-7; TRBD1 matches 9 bases. V was clipped by 6 bases and J by 5 bases; unmatched bases: 11. There are 15 residues in the CDR3. Germline loops: CDR1 MNHEY, CDR2 SVGEGT. This CDR3 is CASRTVRDRANEQYF. Written as DNA, the CDR3 is TGTGCCAGCAGAACCGTCCGGGACAGGGCCAACGAGCAGTACTTC.

This chain uses TRBV12-3 or TRBV12-4 with TRBJ2-7, with 10 positions matching TRBD2. The junction had 5 bases not matched to a gene; V was cut back by 6 bases and J by 0 bases. CDR3 length equals 15 residues. CDR3 nucleotides: TGTGCCAGCAGGAAACTAGCGGGGCCCTCCTACGAGCAGTACTTC. Protein: CASRKLAGPSYEQYF.

The V call is TRBV27, the J call TRBJ1-1; the D gene is possibly TRBD1 (6 bases). Germline V gives CDR1 MNHEY, CDR2 SMNVEV (reference sequence). V was clipped by 3 bases and J by 0 bases, with 11 bases between them. The CDR3 length is 15 residues. In nucleotides, the CDR3 is TGTGCCAGCAGTTTGTTCGGACAGCTGAACACTGAAGCTTTCTTT. It codes for CASSLFGQLNTEAFF.

The rearrangement joins TRBV5-1 to TRBJ2-5; D is undetermined. Trimming took off 0 bases at V and 2 bases at J, with 11 bases between the two ends. Looked up from germline, CDR1 is SGHRS and CDR2 is YFSETQ. The CDR3 is 15 amino acids. CDR3 nucleotide sequence: TGCGCCAGCAGCTTGGCCGCAACAGCTCAAGAGACCCAGTACTTC. Its protein product is CASSLAATAQETQYF.

The rearrangement links TRBV15 to TRBJ1-2; no firm D call. Germline assignment: CDR1 LNHNV and CDR2 YYDKDF (reference sequence). CDR3 length: 11 amino acids. The germline V and J ends were trimmed by 0 bases and 10 bases, with 6 bases remaining between them. The CDR3 sequence is CATSRDTAYTF. The CDR3 region has the DNA TGTGCCACCAGCAGAGATACAGCCTACACCTTC.

The chain combines TRBV5-5 with TRBJ1-1; D uncertain. V lost 3 bases, J lost 5 bases, and 8 bases lay in between. CDR3 size: 12 residues. Germline CDR1 and CDR2: SGHKS and YYEKEE (reference sequence). This chain's CDR3 is CASSWSGTEAFF. CDR3 coding DNA: TGTGCCAGCAGCTGGAGCGGGACTGAAGCTTTCTTT.